This TCR beta chain was captured by sequencing in a study of blood T cell repertoires in COVID-19. On the study more broadly: Some COVID-19 samples were acute and others convalescent; all came from the United States, Italy and Spain. In each case, the material was cDNA or gDNA derived from T cells, B-cell-depleted T cells, or PBMCs.

In the authors' methods: Researchers report that nucleated cell counts were estimated from reference gene primer amplification. Produced via immunoSEQ multiplex PCR; TCRdb's table is partial and in-frame only. V, J and clone size are those of that table, while D and trimming were read from the DNA. The sample carries under 300,000 clones, 88% recorded once. CDR1 LNHDA and CDR2 SQIVND come from the germline V gene (reference sequence). The CDR3 has 12 residues. V was shortened by 10 bases and J by 7 bases, with 16 bases between the two germline ends. The receptor's source is a woman in her 30s with acute or convalescent COVID-19. The rearrangement uses TRBV19 and TRBJ2-5, with D possibly TRBD1 on 6 matching bases. Sequencing was carried out using peripheral blood. CDR3: CATRTGSGTQYF. DNA for the CDR3: TGTGCCACCCGAACAGGGTCTGGGACCCAGTACTTC.